These T cell receptor beta chains were read from a single sample in a study of shared clonotypes between healthy human individuals. Data came from immunoSEQ multiplex PCR; TCRdb stores just in-frame clones and leaves some out. There are fewer than 3 million clones in the sample; 85% to 95% occur only once, and more than 0.35% lies in the top ten. Sample: naive CD4+ T cells from PBMCs. The source of these receptors is a young man in good health. Some clones in this sample may be carry-over from other donors' samples. The CDR3 runs from the conserved cysteine through the conserved F or W. D genes are given only for firm matches.

D	J	V	length	CDR3	DNA
NA	TRBJ2-2	TRBV5-1	18	CASSPSQLRRTNTGELFF	TGCGCCAGCAGCCCTTCCCAACTACGACGGACGAACACCGGGGAGCTGTTTTTT
TRBD1	TRBJ1-2	TRBV5-1	14	CASSLTGGWGGYTF	TGCGCCAGCAGCTTAACAGGGGGCTGGGGTGGCTACACCTTC
NA	TRBJ2-2	TRBV11-2	12	CASSRWGGELFF	TGTGCCAGCAGCCGTTGGGGTGGGGAGCTGTTTTTT
NA	TRBJ2-3	TRBV27	14	CASSGTLGQDTQYF	TGTGCCAGCAGCGGGACTTTGGGGCAAGATACGCAGTATTTT
TRBD1	TRBJ1-5	TRBV6-1	15	CASIRQGVGNQPQHF	TGTGCCAGCATCCGACAGGGAGTGGGCAATCAGCCCCAGCATTTT
NA	TRBJ1-2	TRBV29-1	12	CSVELPPGGYTF	TGCAGCGTTGAACTCCCGCCAGGAGGCTACACCTTC
NA	TRBJ1-4	TRBV18	15	CASSPVLATNEKLFF	TGTGCCAGCTCACCAGTACTAGCAACTAATGAAAAACTGTTTTTT
TRBD2	TRBJ2-7	TRBV5-1	15	CASSSLAGGVSEQYF	TGCGCCAGCAGCTCATTAGCGGGAGGTGTCAGCGAGCAGTACTTC
NA	TRBJ1-5	TRBV7-9	14	CASSPGQYNQPQHF	TGTGCCAGCAGCCCAGGACAGTATAATCAGCCCCAGCATTTT
NA	TRBJ1-5	TRBV18	12	CASSPSNQPQHF	TGTGCCAGCTCACCTTCAAATCAGCCCCAGCATTTT